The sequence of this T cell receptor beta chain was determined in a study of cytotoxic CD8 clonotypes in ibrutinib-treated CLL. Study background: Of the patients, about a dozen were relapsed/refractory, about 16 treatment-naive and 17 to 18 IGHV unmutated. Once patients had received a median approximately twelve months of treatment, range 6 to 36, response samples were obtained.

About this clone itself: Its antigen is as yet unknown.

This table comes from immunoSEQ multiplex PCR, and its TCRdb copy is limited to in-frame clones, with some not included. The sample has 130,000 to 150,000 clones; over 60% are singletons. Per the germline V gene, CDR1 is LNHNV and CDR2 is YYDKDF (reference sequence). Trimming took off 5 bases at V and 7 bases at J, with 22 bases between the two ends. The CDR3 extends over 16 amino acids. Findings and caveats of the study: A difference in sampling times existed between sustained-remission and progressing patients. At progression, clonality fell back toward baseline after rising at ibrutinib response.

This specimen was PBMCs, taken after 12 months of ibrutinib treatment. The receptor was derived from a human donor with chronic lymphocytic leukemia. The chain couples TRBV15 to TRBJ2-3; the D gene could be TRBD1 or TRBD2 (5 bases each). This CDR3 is CATSYPGTRVFHTQYF. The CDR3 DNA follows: TGTGCCACCAGCTACCCCGGGACCCGCGTTTTTCATACGCAGTATTTT.